Listed here are 7 T cell receptor beta chains from one sample, sequenced in a study of blood T cell repertoires in COVID-19. Here immunoSEQ multiplex PCR was the method, and the copy in TCRdb shows in-frame clones only, minus some. The sample shows about 310,000 clones, roughly 87% of them seen only once. The sample consisted of peripheral blood. All receptors derive from a man aged 50 to 59 with active or convalescent COVID-19.

This sequence joins TRBV7-3 and TRBJ1-2, with D unresolved. Germline V gene data show CDR1 as SGHTA and CDR2 as FQGTGA. Trimming pared 5 bases from V and 5 bases from J, leaving 12 bases between. The CDR3 totals 13 residues. The CDR3 DNA sequence: TGTGCCAGCAGCCCGACACGGTGGTATGGCTACACCTTC. It is translated as CASSPTRWYGYTF.

The CDR3 is CAWSWQGEQYF. DNA for the CDR3: TGTGCCTGGAGTTGGCAGGGCGAGCAGTACTTC. This rearrangement joins TRBV30 to TRBJ2-7; maybe TRBD1 (5 bases). The CDR3 contains 11 residues. V dropped 2 bases and J dropped 6 bases, with 8 bases sitting between them. Germline V CDR1 and CDR2: GTSNPN, SVGIG (reference sequence).

The rearrangement uses TRBV9 and TRBJ1-1, with 8 bases lining up with TRBD1. CDR1 is SGDLS and CDR2 is YYNGEE in the germline V gene. CDR3 size: 16 residues. With 3 bases clipped from V and 4 bases from J, the junction kept 11 bases outside the gene matches. CDR3 amino acids: CASSAKTGAGGTEAFF. CDR3 DNA sequence: TGTGCCAGCAGCGCTAAGACAGGGGCAGGGGGCACTGAAGCTTTCTTT.

CDR3 protein: CASSFPRGSLFF. The CDR3 DNA sequence: TGTGCCAGCAGCTTTCCCAGGGGGAGCCTGTTTTTT. The rearrangement uses TRBV7-9 and TRBJ1-4, with 7 bases aligning to TRBD1. The CDR3 runs to 12 residues. The germline CDR1 and CDR2 sequences are SEHNR and FQNEAQ (reference sequence). J lost 14 bases, V lost 3 bases, and 6 bases had no gene match.

The rearrangement joins TRBV5-6 to TRBJ2-7, with D perhaps matching TRBD1 (6 bases). Trimming left V 4 bases short and J 5 bases short, with 22 bases between. CDR1 and CDR2 (germline): SGHDT, YYEEEE. This CDR3 contains 16 residues. CDR3 DNA: TGTGCCAGCAGCCGCCCCGCCGGGACACGGCGGGACGAGCAGTACTTC. This gives the protein CASSRPAGTRRDEQYF.

V is TRBV7-2 and J is TRBJ1-6, with D perhaps matching TRBD1 (5 bases). Germline loops: CDR1 SGHTA, CDR2 FQGNSA. CDR3 size: 15 residues. V dropped 5 bases and J dropped 0 bases, with 8 bases sitting between them. The CDR3 loop reads CASSLGLSYNSPLHF. The CDR3 coding sequence is TGTGCCAGCAGCCTGGGGCTCTCCTATAATTCACCCCTCCACTTT.

The CDR3 nucleotides read TGTGCCAGCAGTACCCGGAGAGCTACGGAGACCCAGTACTTC. This translates into CASSTRRATETQYF. The V call is TRBV28, the J call TRBJ2-5; D not resolved. Trimming pared 5 bases from V and 5 bases from J, leaving 15 bases between. There are 14 residues in the CDR3. CDR1 MDHEN and CDR2 SYDVKM come from the germline V gene.